This is a list of T cell receptor beta chains from one sample in a study of blood T cell repertoires in COVID-19. Sequencing was performed with immunoSEQ multiplex PCR; in TCRdb, only in-frame clones are kept and a portion is missing. The sample has hundreds of thousands of clones, approximately 83% seen once. Sample: peripheral blood. The receptors originated from a woman in her 40s with active or convalescent COVID-19. Each CDR3 is given with its conserved first and last residue. D genes are given only for firm matches. Size is omitted from some rows. Given values are once, few, many or a class for expanded clones.

j_gene	abundance	v_gene	d_gene	CDR3aa	CDR3nt
TRBJ2-2	NA	TRBV7-9	TRBD2	CASSLRLAGYTGELFF	TGTGCCAGCAGCTTGAGACTAGCGGGATACACCGGGGAGCTGTTTTTT
TRBJ2-1	NA	TRBV4-2	TRBD2	CASSLHGRSSLGEQFF	TGTGCCAGCAGCCTCCACGGGAGGTCTTCGCTAGGTGAGCAGTTCTTC
TRBJ1-2	few	TRBV25-1	NA	CASSEIGDNYGYTF	TGTGCCAGCAGTGAAATAGGGGATAACTATGGCTACACCTTC
TRBJ2-5	NA	TRBV28	TRBD1	CASSPTPGQGVQETQYF	TGTGCCAGCAGTCCGACTCCTGGACAGGGGGTTCAAGAGACCCAGTACTTC
TRBJ2-2	once	TRBV14	NA	CASSPGHNTGELFF	TGTGCCAGCAGTCCGGGACACAACACCGGGGAGCTGTTTTTT
TRBJ1-2	NA	TRBV27	NA	CASSLQGNGYTF	TGTGCCAGCAGTTTACAGGGCAATGGCTACACCTTC
TRBJ1-2	NA	TRBV19	TRBD1	CASSLLRGEANYGYTF	TGTGCCAGTAGTTTGCTCAGGGGGGAAGCTAACTATGGCTACACCTTC
TRBJ1-2	NA	TRBV29-1	NA	CSVVTGLNYGYTF	TGCAGCGTTGTCACAGGGTTGAACTATGGCTACACCTTC
TRBJ1-4	NA	TRBV7-2	TRBD1	CASSLGRQGGNEKLFF	TGTGCCAGCAGCTTGGGCCGACAGGGTGGTAATGAAAAACTGTTTTTT
TRBJ2-7	NA	TRBV13	NA	CASSLGRRDYEQYF	TGTGCCAGCAGCTTAGGTCGCAGGGACTACGAGCAGTACTTC
TRBJ1-2	once	TRBV11-2	TRBD1	CASSFGRGPGYTF	TGTGCCAGCAGCTTCGGCAGGGGGCCAGGCTACACCTTC
TRBJ2-1	NA	TRBV5-1	TRBD2	CARSGGGVYNEQFF	TGCGCCCGCAGCGGCGGGGGGGTCTATAATGAGCAGTTCTTC
TRBJ2-7	NA	TRBV2	NA	CASIPGGGGSSEQYF	TGTGCCAGCATCCCCGGGGGAGGGGGGTCATCCGAGCAGTACTTC
TRBJ2-7	NA	TRBV2	NA	CASMGAISYEQYF	TGTGCCAGCATGGGAGCGATCTCCTACGAGCAGTACTTC
TRBJ2-2	NA	TRBV5-1	TRBD1	CASSLASGQVNTGELFF	TGCGCCAGCAGCTTGGCCTCGGGACAGGTTAACACCGGGGAGCTGTTTTTT
TRBJ1-2	NA	TRBV6-5	TRBD1	CASSYSGQGRDGYTF	TGTGCCAGCAGTTACTCCGGACAGGGAAGGGATGGCTACACCTTC
TRBJ2-3	few	TRBV7-9	NA	CASSSSGDTQYF	TGTGCCAGCAGCTCCTCGGGGGATACGCAGTATTTT
TRBJ2-6	NA	TRBV7-2	NA	CASTLGPSGANVLTF	TGTGCCAGCACCTTGGGGCCTTCTGGGGCCAACGTCCTGACTTTC
TRBJ2-2	NA	TRBV7-3	TRBD1	CASSLAGTGGSDTGELFF	TGTGCCAGCAGCTTAGCCGGGACAGGGGGTTCGGACACCGGGGAGCTGTTTTTT
TRBJ2-3	NA	TRBV7-9	NA	CASSLFGGGTDTQYF	TGTGCCAGCAGCTTATTCGGAGGTGGGACAGATACGCAGTATTTT
TRBJ1-1	NA	TRBV19	TRBD1	CASRVGQRSTEAFF	TGTGCCAGTAGGGTGGGACAGAGGAGCACTGAAGCTTTCTTT
TRBJ2-1	NA	TRBV2	NA	CASSSNPDGFQSYNEQFF	TGTGCCAGCAGTTCTAACCCAGACGGGTTCCAATCCTACAATGAGCAGTTCTTC
TRBJ1-2	few	TRBV30	NA	CAWVRVRDYGYTF	TGTGCCTGGGTGCGGGTTCGGGACTATGGCTACACCTTC
TRBJ1-6	NA	TRBV13	TRBD1	CASSFWDRGGSPLHF	TGTGCCAGCAGCTTCTGGGACAGGGGAGGTTCACCCCTCCACTTT
TRBJ2-5	NA	TRBV2	TRBD1	CASSEDRGPPKAQYF	TGTGCCAGCAGTGAGGACAGGGGGCCCCCAAAGGCCCAGTACTTC
TRBJ2-2	NA	TRBV6-6	TRBD2	CASTEAGVTGELFF	TGTGCCAGCACCGAGGCGGGGGTGACCGGGGAGCTGTTTTTT
TRBJ1-2	NA	TRBV24-1	NA	CATSDGTQRGHGYTF	TGTGCCACCAGTGATGGGACTCAGAGGGGTCATGGCTACACCTTC
TRBJ1-1	NA	TRBV3-1/TRBV3-2	NA	CASSQGVNTEAFF	TGTGCCAGCAGCCAAGGCGTGAACACTGAAGCTTTCTTT
TRBJ1-1	NA	TRBV7-9	NA	CASSLAAPRGSGDREAFF	TGTGCCAGCAGCTTAGCGGCCCCGCGAGGGTCAGGGGACCGTGAAGCTTTCTTT
TRBJ2-2	NA	TRBV5-6	TRBD1	CASSFGQGNTGELFF	TGTGCCAGCAGCTTCGGACAGGGAAACACCGGGGAGCTGTTTTTT
TRBJ2-7	NA	TRBV9	NA	CASSVGGESYEQYF	TGTGCCAGCAGCGTAGGTGGAGAATCCTACGAGCAGTACTTC
TRBJ2-3	NA	TRBV7-3	TRBD2	CASSPTSGVGDTQYF	TGTGCCAGCAGCCCGACTAGCGGGGTTGGAGATACGCAGTATTTT
TRBJ2-1	few	TRBV21-1	NA	CASSKVRGDSREGFF	TGTGCCAGCAGCAAAGTACGGGGGGACTCACGAGAGGGGTTCTTC
TRBJ1-5	NA	TRBV6-9	TRBD1	CASDRGAYSNQPQHF	TGTGCCAGCGACAGGGGGGCCTATAGCAATCAGCCCCAGCATTTT
TRBJ2-7	NA	TRBV18	NA	CASSPPAGRSYEQYF	TGTGCCAGCTCACCACCGGCGGGAAGGTCCTACGAGCAGTACTTC
TRBJ1-5	NA	TRBV9	NA	CASSVGGFNQPQHF	TGTGCCAGCAGCGTAGGAGGGTTCAATCAGCCCCAGCATTTT
TRBJ1-1	NA	TRBV30	TRBD1	CAFGTGTLTEAFF	TGTGCCTTCGGGACAGGGACTCTCACTGAAGCTTTCTTT
TRBJ2-7	once	TRBV6-6	TRBD1	CASSQGQPYEQYF	TGTGCCAGCAGTCAGGGACAGCCCTACGAGCAGTACTTC
TRBJ1-2	NA	TRBV29-1	NA	CSVELSGYGYTF	TGCAGCGTTGAATTATCCGGGTATGGCTACACCTTC
TRBJ1-2	NA	TRBV29-1	TRBD1	CSVVHDRVHGYTF	TGCAGCGTTGTACACGACAGGGTCCATGGCTACACCTTC
TRBJ2-1	NA	TRBV6-4	TRBD2	CASSVTSGSLFF	TGTGCCAGCAGTGTGACTAGCGGGAGTCTGTTCTTC
TRBJ2-5	NA	TRBV19	NA	CASSMGGKRQETQYF	TGTGCCAGTAGTATGGGGGGAAAGAGGCAAGAGACCCAGTACTTC
TRBJ2-7	NA	TRBV27	TRBD2	CASSFGGGIPYEQYF	TGTGCCAGCAGTTTTGGGGGGGGAATCCCCTACGAGCAGTACTTC
TRBJ1-1	NA	TRBV5-4	NA	CASSLGLEGTEAFF	TGTGCCAGCAGCTTGGGGCTGGAGGGCACTGAAGCTTTCTTT
TRBJ2-1	NA	TRBV24-1	NA	CATSGQQGNRGNEQFF	TGTGCCACCAGTGGCCAACAGGGTAATCGTGGCAATGAGCAGTTCTTC
TRBJ1-2	NA	TRBV3-1/TRBV3-2	TRBD1	CASSQGLQKTGGLWTYGYTF	TGTGCCAGCAGCCAAGGCCTGCAGAAGACAGGGGGCCTATGGACCTATGGCTACACCTTC
TRBJ2-5	NA	TRBV5-6	NA	CASSQTQGVLGQETQYF	TGTGCCAGCAGCCAAACACAGGGTGTACTGGGCCAAGAGACCCAGTACTTC
TRBJ2-2	NA	TRBV7-2	TRBD2	CASSLLSGGLTGELFF	TGTGCCAGCAGCTTACTGTCGGGGGGACTCACCGGGGAGCTGTTTTTT
TRBJ1-1	NA	TRBV5-1	NA	CASSSDRPTEAFF	TGCGCCAGCAGCTCGGACAGACCCACTGAAGCTTTCTTT
TRBJ2-7	NA	TRBV18	TRBD2	CASSPGAGQDEQYF	TGTGCCAGCTCACCAGGAGCGGGGCAGGACGAGCAGTACTTC
TRBJ1-1	NA	TRBV5-1	NA	CASSHGQYPVTTNTEAFF	TGCGCCAGCAGCCACGGACAATATCCCGTTACGACGAACACTGAAGCTTTCTTT
TRBJ2-7	NA	TRBV11-3	TRBD2	CASSLVPGLAGGSSYEQYF	TGTGCCAGCAGCTTAGTCCCGGGACTAGCGGGGGGGAGCTCCTACGAGCAGTACTTC